This T cell receptor beta chain was retrieved from a study of intratumoral heterogeneity in liver cancer. Describing the broader study: In the full cohort of approximately 14 patients, the median age was approximately 63 years and the majority of patients were male. To investigate intratumor heterogeneity, the study integrated RNA-seq, DNA sequencing, TCR-seq and SNP array data drawn from multiple regions of hepatocellular carcinoma specimens. The full cohort included some 71 multiregional samples from about 15 HCC patients, consisting of roughly 50 tumoral regions and roughly 20 adjacent nontumoral regions.

Using the immunoSEQ assay, the TCR beta chain CDR3 regions were sequenced from genomic DNA. Rearranged VDJ segments were amplified with primers that anneal to V and J segments. As for how the authors treated the data: The ImmunoSeq Analyzer software was used to calculate clonality and richness metrics. To find clones with differing abundance between regions, Fisher's exact test was applied together with a beta-binomial method for extra stringency. Held by TCRdb, this immuneACCESS table contains in-frame sequences only and omits some clones. Under half of the omission traces to an unresolved V gene where checked; the cause of the rest is unknown. The V and J calls and clone size are taken from that table; D and trimming were inferred from the DNA. The sample table holds 3,500 to 4,500 clones, of which 40% to 55% were seen once. Of the sample, about 28% falls within the top ten clones. Overall study results and their limits: The authors acknowledged a relatively low patient number and under-sampled tumor-infiltrating lymphocyte representation as limitations. Tumor region a in each sequenced patient had significantly more unique T-cell clonal expansions than region b. TCR sequencing was reported to confirm the RNA-seq-based estimates of regional differences in tumor-infiltrating lymphocyte burden. Within each of the two sequenced patients, overall T cell clonality showed no significant difference between tumor regions.

Samples labelled H were derived from distinct, geographically separated regions of the hepatocellular carcinoma nodule. All patients had early-stage hepatocellular carcinoma and received no therapy before surgical resection. None of the sampled areas showed macroscopic evidence of necrosis or hemorrhage. In a couple of patients, TCR sequencing (ImmunoSeq) was performed on multiple regions. Frozen resection tissue samples were collected at a distance of at least 1 cm from each other. Genomic DNA was extracted from bulk tissue using the DNeasy blood and tissue kit. After removal of 1 base from V and 7 bases from J, the junction retains 14 bases not matched to a gene. In the germline V gene, CDR1 corresponds to LGHNA and CDR2 to YSLEER. The CDR3 numbers 17 residues from cysteine through phenylalanine. Just the 51-base CDR3 DNA is kept, in frame starting at base 1. This clone is labeled medium-sized (0.01 to 0.1%). The antigen this receptor binds is unknown. Base qualities are not recorded, but no much larger clone differs from it by a single base.

The source was tumor tissue, collected before any cancer treatment. Recombination connected TRBV4-3 to TRBJ2-7; TRBD1 fits 9 bases in the junction. The clonotype was recovered from a man between 65 and 79 years old with hepatocellular carcinoma. The CDR3 protein: CASSQAAPGQGLTEQYF. Here is the DNA: TGCGCCAGCAGCCAAGCTGCGCCGGGACAGGGACTTACAGAGCAGTACTTC.